One sample yielded the 18 T cell receptor beta chains listed below, sequenced in a study of shared clonotypes between healthy human individuals. Only in-frame clones appear in the TCRdb table, and some are missing; sequencing was by immunoSEQ multiplex PCR. The sample contains a few hundred thousand clones, less than 98% of which appear only once. The sample comprised naive CD4+ T cells sorted from blood. Regarding subset: CD45RA+ positively selected. These receptors all stem from a woman in her twenties or thirties in good health.

The rearrangement uses TRBV6-6 and TRBJ1-1; D unresolved. CDR1 and CDR2 (germline): MNHNY, SVGAGI (reference sequence). The germline V and J ends were trimmed by 5 bases and 6 bases, with 13 bases remaining between them. The length of the CDR3 is 13 residues. The CDR3 here is CASSNRRRAEAFF. CDR3 in DNA: TGTGCCAGCAGTAACCGGCGGCGGGCTGAAGCTTTCTTT.

The chain recombines TRBV21-1 with TRBJ2-3; the tabulated D call, TRBD1, remains unverified against the DNA. TRBV21-1 is an annotated pseudogene. This CDR3 is 15 amino acids long. The CDR3 region has the DNA TGTGCCAGCAGCCCTAGAGACAGGGTGGCAGATACGCAGTATTTT. Protein: CASSPRDRVADTQYF.

This clone was seen once. V is TRBV19 and J is TRBJ1-5; D might be TRBD1 (5 bases). CDR3 size: 15 residues. V gave up 3 bases and J gave up 6 bases, with 15 bases separating them. CDR1 is LNHDA and CDR2 is SQIVND in the germline V gene (reference sequence). CDR3 in amino acids: CASSIQGVSSQPQHF. The DNA for the CDR3 is TGTGCCAGTAGTATTCAAGGGGTCTCCAGTCAGCCCCAGCATTTT.

This clone was detected only a few times. This chain joins TRBV5-1 and TRBJ1-2; no firm D call. V lost 5 bases and J lost 2, with 4 bases in between. The CDR3 is made up of 11 amino acids. Germline CDR1 is SGHRS and CDR2 is YFSETQ. The CDR3 nucleotides read TGCGCCAGCAGGGACAACTATGGCTACACCTTC. This translates into CASRDNYGYTF.

The V call is TRBV30, the J call TRBJ1-4, with TRBD1 as a possible D gene (5 bases). V lost 0 bases, J lost 5 bases, and 22 bases lay in between. Germline values: CDR1 GTSNPN, CDR2 SVGIG (reference sequence). The CDR3 has 18 amino acids. The CDR3: CAWSVFFGAGDENEKLFF. For the CDR3, the DNA is TGTGCCTGGAGTGTATTTTTTGGGGCTGGGGACGAGAATGAAAAACTGTTTTTT.

This CDR3 reads CASRPDREYGGYTF. As DNA, the CDR3 is TGTGCCAGCAGACCGGACAGGGAATACGGTGGCTACACCTTC. This sequence joins TRBV27 and TRBJ1-2, with TRBD1 identical over 8 bases. Germline CDR1 reads MNHEY; CDR2 reads SMNVEV (reference sequence). This CDR3 region has 14 residues. Trimming took 6 bases from V and 7 from J; bases not matched to a gene: 10.

This sequence joins TRBV18 and TRBJ2-5; 8 bases map to TRBD1. Germline V lookup: CDR1 KGHSH, CDR2 LQKENI. V was clipped by 6 bases and J by 2 bases; unmatched bases: 8. The CDR3 runs 15 residues. As DNA, the CDR3 is TGTGCCAGCTCTCTGGGGACAGGCGAACAAGAGACCCAGTACTTC. This sequence encodes CASSLGTGEQETQYF.

The gene calls are TRBV5-5 and TRBJ1-2; TRBD1 matches at 7 bases. This CDR3 region has 15 residues. Trimming removed 4 bases from V and 2 bases from J; junction bases left unmatched: 8. Per germline, CDR1 SGHKS and CDR2 YYEKEE (reference sequence). CDR3 amino acids: CASSRDRLLNYGYTF. The CDR3, as DNA: TGTGCCAGCAGCAGGGACAGACTCCTCAACTATGGCTACACCTTC. Full variable domain (rest looked up from reference TRBV5-5 and TRBJ1-2): DAGVTQSPTHLIKTRGQQVTLRCSPISGHKSVSWYQQVLGQGPQFIFQYYEKEERGRGNFPDRFSARQFPNYSSELNVNALLLGDSALYLCASSRDRLLNYGYTFGSGTRLTVV.

The gene calls are TRBV25-1 and TRBJ2-5; tentative D call: TRBD2 (5 bases). The germline V gene encodes CDR1 MGHDK and CDR2 SYGVNS. Trimming took off 4 bases at V and 5 bases at J, with 11 bases between the two ends. CDR3 length: 13 residues. CDR3 coding DNA: TGTGCCAGCAGTGCCTGGAGAGGGGAGACCCAGTACTTC. Translating it yields CASSAWRGETQYF.

The genes are TRBV19 and TRBJ2-5; 8 nucleotides agree with TRBD2. The CDR3 sequence is 14 residues long. V shed 7 bases, J shed 2 bases, and the junction held 6 bases outside the gene matches. The germline CDR1 and CDR2 sequences are LNHDA and SQIVND (reference sequence). In DNA, the CDR3 is TGTGCCAGTAAAATGACTAGCGCTCAAGAGACCCAGTACTTC. Translated: CASKMTSAQETQYF.

For the CDR3, the DNA is TGCGCCAGCAGCAGTGGACTAGCGGGAGTCTACAATGAGCAGTTCTTC. It yields the protein CASSSGLAGVYNEQFF. This sequence joins TRBV5-1 and TRBJ2-1; TRBD2 aligns across 13 bases. Germline values: CDR1 SGHRS, CDR2 YFSETQ. There are 16 residues in the CDR3. V lost 4 bases and J lost 3; bases outside the gene matches: 4.

The rearrangement links TRBV5-4 to TRBJ2-3; 11 positions agree with TRBD2. CDR3 size: 14 residues. After removal of 4 bases from V and 6 bases from J, the junction contained 4 bases not matched to a gene. Germline V CDR1 and CDR2: SGHNT, YYREEE (reference sequence). The CDR3 is CASSQLAGVDTQYF. The CDR3 coding sequence is TGTGCCAGCAGCCAACTAGCGGGAGTTGATACGCAGTATTTT. The whole variable domain, remainder taken from reference TRBV5-4 and TRBJ2-3, is ETGVTQSPTHLIKTRGQQVTLRCSSQSGHNTVSWYQQALGQGPQFIFQYYREEENGRGNFPPRFSGLQFPNYSSELNVNALELDDSALYLCASSQLAGVDTQYFGPGTRLTVL.

This rearrangement joins TRBV7-7 to TRBJ2-5; D uncertain. The CDR3 sequence is 15 residues long. Germline values: CDR1 SSHAT, CDR2 FNYEAQ (reference sequence). Trimming pared 2 bases from V and 5 bases from J, leaving 15 bases between. CDR3 sequence reads: CASSLNHIARETQYF. The CDR3 nucleotides are TGTGCCAGCAGCTTAAATCACATAGCACGGGAGACCCAGTACTTC. The full variable domain, its missing parts supplied by reference TRBV7-7 and TRBJ2-5, is GAGVSQSPRYKVTKRGQDVTLRCDPISSHATLYWYQQALGQGPEFLTYFNYEAQPDKSGLPSDRFSAERPEGSISTLTIQRTEQRDSAMYRCASSLNHIARETQYFGPGTRLLVL.

The chain couples TRBV2 to TRBJ2-6; D gene uncertain. Germline CDR1 and CDR2: SNHLY and FYNNEI. V dropped 5 bases and J dropped 0 bases, with 8 bases sitting between them. CDR3 length: 15 residues. The CDR3 region is CASSLRHSGANVLTF. The CDR3 DNA reads as TGTGCCAGCAGTCTCCGGCACTCTGGGGCCAACGTCCTGACTTTC.

This chain uses TRBV7-2 with TRBJ1-5; D remains ambiguous. The CDR3 is 14 amino acids. V was shortened by 2 bases and J by 0 bases, with 5 bases between the two germline ends. The V gene's germline CDR1 is SGHTA and CDR2 FQGNSA. The CDR3 loop reads CASSLQDSNQPQHF. The CDR3 DNA follows: TGTGCCAGCAGCTTACAGGATAGCAATCAGCCCCAGCATTTT.

The chain is built from TRBV14 and TRBJ1-2, with D unclear. The V gene lost 2 bases and the J gene lost 5 bases, with 9 bases spanning the gap. CDR3 length equals 13 residues. CDR1 SGHDN and CDR2 FVKESK come from the germline V gene. The CDR3, as DNA: TGTGCCAGCAGCCAACCCTCCGGTTATGGCTACACCTTC. Encoded protein: CASSQPSGYGYTF.

This chain connects TRBV28 to TRBJ1-5; D is perhaps TRBD1 (5 bases). The germline V gene has CDR1 MDHEN and CDR2 SYDVKM. Trimming removed 5 bases at V and 6 bases at J, with 17 bases between. CDR3 length equals 15 residues. The CDR3 protein is CASSQGAGASQPQHF. The DNA of the CDR3 is TGTGCCAGCAGTCAGGGTGCTGGTGCATCTCAGCCCCAGCATTTT.

The J gene is TRBJ2-5, the V gene TRBV19; 7 positions match TRBD2. Per germline, CDR1 LNHDA and CDR2 SQIVND (reference sequence). The CDR3 loop spans 14 amino acids. V dropped 10 bases and J dropped 1; count of bases not matched to a gene: 9. CDR3 sequence: CATASGNTQETQYF. The CDR3 region has the DNA TGTGCCACCGCAAGCGGGAACACCCAAGAGACCCAGTACTTC.